This paragraph reports one TCR beta chain. The antigen it recognizes is unknown. It has no much larger one-base neighbor in the sample; base qualities were not kept. The sample's time point label is to be understood as: baseline before first vaccination. Samples from vaccinated people were obtained from the UK trials COV001 and COV002, which included a single-blind randomized controlled phase 2/3 trial of AZD1222 (ChAdOx1 nCoV-19) in healthy adults. For TCRbeta chain sequencing, PBMC samples from trial participants were taken at day 0 and at day 28 after the second dose. The CDR3 regions of human TCRbeta chains were subjected to immunosequencing. On the authors' methods: Repertoire TCRs were matched against a reference library of SARS-CoV-2-specific TCRs generated with the MIRA antigen-specificity platform. Breadth meant the fraction of unique TCRs that were SARS-CoV-2-associated, whereas depth meant the fraction of total T cells that were SARS-CoV-2-associated. Each spike-specific TCR was assigned to its reactive spike region and to a CD4 or CD8 class using the MIRA data. Log10-transformed breadth and depth values were compared by one-way ANOVA with Sidak's multiple comparisons tests. Sourced from immuneACCESS, this table was stored by TCRdb with only in-frame sequences that have V and J called. A share of the clones is absent; for the studies checked, an unresolved V gene accounts for under half, and the remainder has no known explanation. D and trimming come from the DNA, and the V and J calls and clone size come from that table. In all, the sample holds about 49,000 clones, and 60% to 85% of those were seen once. The leading ten clones occupy around 7% of the sample.

These data come from a study of T cell responses to AZD1222 COVID-19 vaccine (dated by TCRdb to about 2021). About the investigation overall: Because spike-specific TCR depth and breadth did not differ between the two schedules, AZD1222 recipients who got a second dose at roughly 4 weeks were pooled with those who got a second dose at roughly 12 weeks. TCR sequencing was performed for roughly 250 trial participants, of whom about 200 were given two doses of AZD1222 and around 26 were given two doses of MenACWY control vaccine. Trial participants were enrolled by age into 18-55, 56-69 and 70-plus year subgroups, with around 140, 26 and 57 TCR-sequenced participants respectively. General conclusions and limits of the study: Conclusions about previously exposed vaccinees were limited because only six AZD1222 recipients were SARS-CoV-2 seropositive at baseline. No day 14 peak-response samples were available, so repertoires were characterized only after the peak T cell response. A significant rise in spike-specific TCR breadth and depth was observed after two AZD1222 doses relative to day 0 and relative to MenACWY recipients. Vaccine-associated CD4 TCRs spanned the whole spike protein, with dominant responses in regions 160-218 and 743-854. Reportedly, almost half of the unique spike-specific TCRs recognized epitopes lying outside the regions that are mutated in the B.1.351 and B.1.1.7 variants. Participants were mostly white British, with more females than males. The authors suggested clonal diversity may have been underestimated. The 56-69-year group was small, and its depth increase did not reach significance, likely because of low power.

The specimen was peripheral blood, collected on day 0 of AZD1222 vaccination. The TCR originated in an adult in good health.

For the CDR3, the sequence is CASSFSKVAKNIQYF. The DNA sequence is given as TGTGCCAGCAGCTTCTCTAAAGTAGCCAAAAACATTCAGTACTTC. The chain couples TRBV5-6 to TRBJ2-4; too little of a D gene remains to name it. For CDR1 and CDR2, the germline V gene lists SGHDT and YYEEEE. The germline ends are 9 bases apart after V is trimmed by 2 bases and J by 0 bases. From the cysteine up to the phenylalanine, the CDR3 has a length of 15 residues. Only the CDR3 DNA is retained, 45 bases long and in frame from the first base.